The 27 T cell receptor beta chains reported below all come from one sample, sequenced in a study of T cells after yellow fever vaccination. Each CDR3 protein is one row after TCRdb ran MiXCR on the 5' RACE reads. The data contain 180,000 or so distinct CDR3 sequences, 9.5% to 12% of them singletons. The source material was CD8+ T cells sorted from PBMCs, sampled 15 days after the yellow fever booster vaccination. The receptor set was obtained from a man between 18 and 29 years old who received the YFV17D yellow fever vaccine.

The DNA of the CDR3 is TGTGCCAGCAGCTTGCGGACTGCGGCCCAGTACTTC. It codes for CASSLRTAAQYF. J is TRBJ2-5 and V is TRBV11-2; maybe TRBD2 (5 bases). There are 12 residues in the CDR3. V was shortened by 3 bases and J by 9 bases, with 11 bases between the two germline ends. Germline V lookup: CDR1 SGHAT, CDR2 FQNNGV.

The chain is built from TRBV6-2 or TRBV6-3 and TRBJ1-1, with D maybe TRBD1 (6 bases). The germline V gene has CDR1 MNHEY and CDR2 SVGEGT. Trimming took off 0 bases at V and 8 bases at J, with 16 bases between the two ends. This CDR3 contains 15 residues. The DNA for the CDR3 is TGTGCCAGCAGTTACTCCTGGGTCGGGGGGGCCGAAGCTTTCTTT. Translated: CASSYSWVGGAEAFF.

This clonotype was counted between two and nine times. The chain links TRBV4-2 to TRBJ1-2; D is uncertain. The CDR3 runs to 18 residues. The ends were cut back, 0 bases at V and 0 bases at J, with 17 bases in the middle. Germline CDR1 LGHNA, CDR2 YNFKEQ. This CDR3 reads CASSQDSVSVSANYGYTF. CDR3 coding DNA: TGTGCCAGCAGCCAAGATTCGGTGTCAGTGTCAGCTAACTATGGCTACACCTTC.

The sample holds many counts of this clonotype. The V gene is TRBV4-3, the J gene TRBJ2-2; 10 bases agree with TRBD1. Germline V gene sequence: CDR1 LGHNA, CDR2 YSLEER. Germline trimming cut 4 bases from V and 3 bases from J; bases unmatched to any gene: 11. CDR3 size: 18 residues. The CDR3 sequence: CASSPTRKGQGHTGELFF. CDR3 in DNA: TGCGCCAGCAGCCCGACGCGGAAGGGACAGGGGCACACCGGGGAGCTGTTTTTT.

This clonotype came up a few times. The CDR3 sequence: CASSLGGTGLNEKLFF. CDR3 DNA: TGTGCCAGCAGCTTAGGGGGGACAGGGCTTAATGAAAAACTGTTTTTT. The chain carries TRBV7-2 and TRBJ1-4; 9 nucleotides agree with TRBD1. The CDR3 extends over 16 amino acids. Germline CDR1 and CDR2: SGHTA and FQGNSA. The V segment lost 1 base and the J segment 4 bases; nucleotides outside the gene matches: 4.

This clonotype was counted a few times. The chain recombines TRBV20-1 with TRBJ1-1; 7 positions agree with TRBD1. The trim removed 6 bases at V and 8 bases at J, leaving 9 bases unmatched. CDR1 DFQATT and CDR2 SNEGSKA come from the germline V gene (reference sequence). The CDR3 is 12 amino acids. The CDR3 spells CSAPFAGGEAFF. Here the CDR3 DNA reads TGCAGTGCCCCGTTCGCAGGGGGGGAAGCTTTCTTT.

The chain links TRBV12-3 or TRBV12-4 to TRBJ2-1; 7 nucleotides line up with TRBD2. The length of the CDR3 is 13 residues. V gave up 5 bases and J gave up 10 bases; unmatched junction bases: 8. This CDR3 is CASSQRLAHEQFF. CDR3 bases: TGTGCCAGCAGTCAAAGACTAGCCCACGAGCAGTTCTTC.

This rearrangement joins TRBV6-2 or TRBV6-3 to TRBJ1-1, with a weak D call TRBD1 (5 bases). The CDR3 is 16 residues long. Germline V gives CDR1 MNHEY, CDR2 SVGEGT. V was cut by 0 bases and J by 4 bases, with 15 bases left in between. CDR3 amino acids: CASSYSLQMGPTEAFF. The CDR3 DNA follows: TGTGCCAGCAGTTACTCCCTCCAAATGGGGCCCACTGAAGCTTTCTTT.

This clonotype was found many times. This chain connects TRBV27 to TRBJ2-1; the match to TRBD1 covers 7 bases. CDR3 length: 14 amino acids. CDR1 MNHEY and CDR2 SMNVEV come from the germline V gene (reference sequence). V trimming: 6 bases; J trimming: 4 bases; junction bases outside the gene matches: 6. The chain's CDR3 is CASRRTGIYNEQFF. CDR3 bases: TGTGCCAGCAGGAGGACAGGAATATACAATGAGCAGTTCTTC.

This clonotype was seen more than once but under ten times. V is TRBV6-5 and J is TRBJ2-6; TRBD2 aligns across 7 bases. The CDR3 totals 14 residues. Trimming took 5 bases from V and 2 from J; bases not matched to a gene: 0. Germline CDR1 reads MNHEY; CDR2 reads SVGAGI. CDR3 nucleotide sequence: TGTGCCAGCAGTCGGGAGGCTGGGGCCAACGTCCTGACTTTC. It translates to CASSREAGANVLTF.

This clonotype turned up a few times. The CDR3 is CATADWRQPEWTTDTQYF. As DNA, the CDR3 is TGTGCCACCGCCGATTGGAGGCAGCCTGAATGGACCACAGATACGCAGTATTTT. The chain has TRBV24-1 and TRBJ2-3; a weak D match, TRBD2 (5 bases). The germline gives CDR1 KGHDR, CDR2 SFDVKD. V was cut by 9 bases and J by 2 bases, with 26 bases left in between. The CDR3 runs to 18 residues.

Only a few counts were recorded for this clonotype. The rearrangement joins TRBV5-1 to TRBJ2-1, with 13 bases that match TRBD2. The CDR3 consists of 16 residues. The V gene's germline CDR1 is SGHRS and CDR2 YFSETQ. Germline trimming cut 2 bases from V and 10 bases from J; bases unmatched to any gene: 9. For the CDR3, the DNA is TGCGCCAGCAGCTTCGGACTAGCGGGGGATCTGGGCGAGCAGTTCTTC. Translating it yields CASSFGLAGDLGEQFF.

This clonotype appeared a few times. The rearrangement uses TRBV5-1 and TRBJ2-5, with TRBD2 matching over 7 bases. The CDR3 loop spans 14 amino acids. V dropped 2 bases and J dropped 4; count of bases not matched to a gene: 5. Germline CDR1 and CDR2: SGHRS and YFSETQ. CDR3 nucleotide sequence: TGCGCCAGCAGCTTTATCGGCGGGAGAGAGACCCAGTACTTC. This codes for CASSFIGGRETQYF.

This clonotype was seen a few times. The chain uses TRBV27 and TRBJ2-5, with 9 bases lining up with TRBD2. Germline loops: CDR1 MNHEY, CDR2 SMNVEV (reference sequence). Trimming cost V 2 bases and J 5 bases; bases outside gene matches: 9. The CDR3 is 16 amino acids. This chain's CDR3 is CASSLGTSPGPETQYF. CDR3 DNA: TGTGCCAGCAGTTTAGGGACTAGCCCCGGCCCGGAGACCCAGTACTTC.

V usage is TRBV27 and J usage is TRBJ1-5; weak D call: TRBD1 (5 bases). The germline V gene encodes CDR1 MNHEY and CDR2 SMNVEV (reference sequence). The germline V and J ends were trimmed by 6 bases and 3 bases, with 9 bases remaining between them. CDR3 length: 13 amino acids. The CDR3 loop reads CASSPTVNQPQHF. In DNA, the CDR3 is TGTGCCAGCAGCCCGACAGTCAATCAGCCCCAGCATTTT.

The CDR3, as DNA: TGTGCCAGCAGCCCATTTGGACAGGGGAGGAACGAGCAGTACTTC. It translates to CASSPFGQGRNEQYF. The chain combines TRBV4-2 with TRBJ2-7, with 9 nucleotides matching TRBD1. There are 15 residues in the CDR3. CDR1 is LGHNA and CDR2 is YNFKEQ in the germline V gene. With V trimmed by 4 bases and J by 5 bases, 9 bases remained unmatched.

This clonotype was observed a few times. The V and J genes are TRBV5-6 and TRBJ2-7, with D possibly being TRBD1 (6 bases). Trimming took off 3 bases at V and 3 bases at J, with 16 bases between the two ends. The V gene's germline CDR1 is SGHDT and CDR2 YYEEEE. CDR3 size: 15 residues. The CDR3 region has the DNA TGTGCCAGCAGCTCCTCCTTTGGACAGCACTACGAGCAGTACTTC. Protein: CASSSSFGQHYEQYF.

In this sample, this clonotype turned up a few times. The V and J genes are TRBV6-2 or TRBV6-3 and TRBJ2-3, with D possibly matching TRBD1 (6 bases). Germline V gene lookup returns CDR1 MNHEY and CDR2 SVGEGT. There are 13 residues in the CDR3. V shed 1 base and J shed 6 bases, with 8 bases lying between them. The chain's CDR3 is CASSYLQGDTQYF. The CDR3 DNA sequence: TGTGCCAGCAGTTACTTACAGGGTGATACGCAGTATTTT.

This clonotype was observed a handful of times. This chain uses TRBV2 with TRBJ2-7, with a possible D match to TRBD1 (6 bases). The V gene lost 7 bases and the J gene lost 3 bases, with 22 bases spanning the gap. Germline loops: CDR1 SNHLY, CDR2 FYNNEI. The CDR3 runs 16 residues. Written as DNA, the CDR3 is TGTGCCAGCAACGAACGGGGAAGGGTGGACAGCTACGAGCAGTACGTC. Protein: CASNERGRVDSYEQYV.

The gene calls are TRBV6-2 or TRBV6-3 and TRBJ2-2; D not resolved. The ends were cut back, 1 base at V and 3 bases at J, with 3 bases in the middle. The V gene's germline CDR1 is MNHEY and CDR2 SVGEGT. The CDR3 runs to 13 residues. The CDR3 spells CASSYYHTGELFF. The CDR3 bases are TGTGCCAGCAGTTACTATCACACCGGGGAGCTGTTTTTT.

The chain employs TRBV4-1 and TRBJ2-1; D is possibly TRBD1 or TRBD2 (6 bases each). CDR1 is MGHRA and CDR2 is YSYEKL in the germline V gene. Trimming pared 5 bases from V and 3 bases from J, leaving 11 bases between. CDR3 size: 14 residues. CDR3 in DNA: TGCGCCAGCAGCGGGGGGCCCTACTACAATGAGCAGTTCTTC. Translation: CASSGGPYYNEQFF.

This clonotype was recorded a few times. V is TRBV7-6 and J is TRBJ1-1, with TRBD1 matching 12 bases. CDR3 length equals 16 residues. Germline V gene lookup returns CDR1 SGHVS and CDR2 FNYEAQ. J lost 1 base, V lost 5 bases, and 5 bases had no gene match. CDR3 protein: CASSPGTGGTNTEAFF. The DNA for the CDR3 is TGTGCCAGCAGCCCTGGGACAGGGGGCACGAACACTGAAGCTTTCTTT.

This clonotype was counted between two and nine times. V usage is TRBV6-2 or TRBV6-3 and J usage is TRBJ2-3; 7 bases match TRBD1. Germline trimming cut 6 bases from V and 6 bases from J; bases unmatched to any gene: 9. This CDR3 has 14 residues. Germline V gives CDR1 MNHEY, CDR2 SVGEGT. This chain's CDR3 is CASSEQGSVDTQYF. The CDR3 DNA reads TGTGCCAGCAGCGAACAGGGGAGCGTGGATACGCAGTATTTT.

This chain uses TRBV7-9 with TRBJ2-7; D is ambiguous. The germline gives CDR1 SEHNR, CDR2 FQNEAQ (reference sequence). The ends were cut back, 1 base at V and 3 bases at J, with 13 bases in the middle. The length of the CDR3 is 15 residues. As DNA, the CDR3 is TGTGCCAGCAGCTTAGGGCAGGTTAAGTTCTACGAGCAGTACGTC. It codes for CASSLGQVKFYEQYV.

This chain links TRBV6-5 with TRBJ2-7; possibly TRBD1 or TRBD2 for D (5 bases each). V gave up 5 bases and J gave up 5 bases, with 16 bases separating them. The CDR3 length is 14 residues. Germline CDR1 reads MNHEY; CDR2 reads SVGAGI. In DNA, the CDR3 is TGTGCCAGCAGTGAGGGACCGGTGGTCGACGAGCAGTACTTC. Its protein is CASSEGPVVDEQYF.

V usage is TRBV10-3 and J usage is TRBJ2-1; 8 nucleotides agree with TRBD2. Germline assignment: CDR1 ENHRY and CDR2 SYGVKD. Trimming at V came to 9 bases and at J to 4 bases, leaving 5 bases not matched to a gene. The CDR3 spans 13 residues. The CDR3 sequence is CAIAGETYNEQFF. DNA of the CDR3: TGTGCCATAGCGGGGGAGACTTACAATGAGCAGTTCTTC.

J is TRBJ1-1 and V is TRBV11-2; tentative D call: TRBD1 (5 bases). V was shortened by 2 bases and J by 5 bases, with 18 bases between the two germline ends. CDR3 length: 16 amino acids. Germline V gives CDR1 SGHAT, CDR2 FQNNGV. Here the CDR3 reads CASSLFPPGRGTEAFF. The CDR3 nucleotides are TGTGCCAGCAGCTTATTCCCCCCCGGGAGGGGAACTGAAGCTTTCTTT.